This TCR beta chain stems from a study of human T cells and chemical hapten exposure. Study-level results: Significantly greater numbers of large CDR3 similarity clusters came from expanded TCRs than from controls.

This clonotype came up a few times. Its antigen is still unknown. Time point reported: patch test 1, 2 weeks after DPC sensitization. Documented treatment: therapeutic diphenylcyclopropenone sensitization with weekly scalp DPC. One entry per CDR3 protein results from TCRdb running MiXCR on the RACE reads. Here the sample spans 340,000 or so distinct CDR3 sequences, approximately 6.3% being singletons. CDR3 length: 15 amino acids. J gave up 4 bases and V 6 bases, and 11 bases lay outside the gene matches. Germline V CDR1 and CDR2: KGHSH, LQKENI. Sample: whole blood, taken in connection with sensitization to the hapten diphenylcyclopropenone (DPC). The chain carries TRBV18 and TRBJ1-1, with TRBD1 matching 7 bases. This receptor was identified in a woman younger than 35 with alopecia areata. Some clones in this sample may be carry-over from other donors' samples. The CDR3 nucleotides read TGTGCCAGCTCTCCTACGACAGGGAGGGGCACTGAAGCTTTCTTT. Translation gives CASSPTTGRGTEAFF.